In its sample, the clone carrying this T cell receptor beta chain was seen a few times. What it recognizes is unknown. The sample is drawn from a study of blood T cells in healthy people across ages. Study at large: About one barcoded beta molecule was captured per two T cells (by template switching). Study results and caveats: Naive T cell percentage strongly correlated with TCR beta diversity.

A sample-barcoded 5' primer and a J-beta primer mix were used in a second PCR of roughly 7 to 12 cycles. Each cDNA was tagged by a template-switch adaptor containing 12 random nucleotides. Every sample gave at least 3 million paired-end reads containing CDR3. TCRdb reprocessed the 5' RACE reads via MiXCR and lists one record per CDR3 protein. This repertoire shows 850,000 to 1,100,000 distinct CDR3 sequences, 35% to 45% found once; its top ten account for around 13%. The CDR3 contains 16 residues. Germline CDR1 and CDR2: MNHNS and SASEGT. The V gene lost 1 base and the J gene lost 3 bases, with 13 bases spanning the gap.

This sequence was found in a young man in good health. V usage is TRBV6-1 and J usage is TRBJ1-5; D not resolved. Specimen: blood. The CDR3 reads CASSEGLTPHNQPQHF. As DNA, the CDR3 is TGTGCCAGCAGTGAAGGACTCACCCCCCACAATCAGCCCCAGCATTTT.